This TCR beta chain is from a study of blood T cell repertoires in COVID-19. Looking at the study overall: Sites across the United States, Italy and Spain contributed samples from acute and convalescent COVID-19. Sources were T cells, B-cell-depleted T cells, or PBMCs; the material itself was cDNA or gDNA.

The V gene's germline CDR1 is SGDLS and CDR2 YYNGEE. Trimming took off 4 bases at V and 1 base at J, with 11 bases between the two ends. This CDR3 spans 14 amino acids. In the study's own analysis: Amplified reference gene primers provided the basis for estimating nucleated cell counts. Produced via immunoSEQ multiplex PCR; TCRdb's table is partial and in-frame only. V and J calls and clone size follow that table, whereas D and trimming were derived from the DNA. Of about 59,000 clones detected, around 82% appear once; the ten largest clones hold 5.5% to 7.5%. Sample: peripheral blood. This clonotype was sampled from a man aged 60-69 years with acute or convalescent COVID-19. The chain joins TRBV9 to TRBJ1-1; unclear D gene. The CDR3 is CASSPRSSNTEAFF. Written as DNA, the CDR3 is TGTGCCAGCAGCCCCCGTTCGTCGAACACTGAAGCTTTCTTT.